This T cell receptor (beta chain) stems from a study of T cell changes during pregnancy in multiple sclerosis. Generated by immunoSEQ multiplex PCR, the TCRdb table keeps only in-frame clones and is missing some. Found here are around 71,000 clones, roughly nine tenths of them singletons; the top ten hold roughly 1.2%. Germline CDR1 is LNHDA and CDR2 is SQIVND (reference sequence). Between the trimmed V and J ends, which lost 4 bases and 2 bases, there was a span of 9 bases. CDR3 size: 15 residues. The sequence was obtained from a female donor with multiple sclerosis, enrolled in a pregnancy study. The specimen was peripheral blood, collected in the third trimester of pregnancy. The chain links TRBV19 to TRBJ2-6; a possible D gene is TRBD2 (5 bases). CDR3 region: CASSKTTTGANVLTF. The CDR3 region has the DNA TGTGCCAGTAGTAAGACTACCACTGGGGCCAACGTCCTGACTTTC.